This TCR beta chain appears in the sequencing data of a study of T cell responses to AZD1222 COVID-19 vaccine. Study details: Pooling was applied to second doses at about 4 or about 12 weeks.

Notes on this clone: Its antigen is not identified.

General study findings and limits: No repertoire was sampled before or during the peak T cell response, only after it. The donor group comprised mostly white British people and more females; the analysis possibly underestimated clonal diversity.

Here immunoSEQ multiplex PCR was the method, and the copy in TCRdb shows in-frame clones only, minus some. This sample carries about 130,000 clones, roughly 93% of them seen once, and the ten largest clones take approximately 5%. J was trimmed by 9 bases and V by 4 bases; bases with no gene match: 13. CDR1 is SGHRS, CDR2 YFSETQ, per germline. The length of the CDR3 is 15 residues. The material was peripheral blood, obtained on day 0 of AZD1222 vaccination. This receptor was identified in an adult in good health. The V gene is TRBV5-1, the J gene TRBJ2-4; TRBD1 agrees at 7 bases. The CDR3 coding sequence is TGCGCCAGCAGCCCCGACAGGGAAGGGATAAGCATTCAGTACTTC. This sequence encodes CASSPDREGISIQYF.